The T cell receptor (beta chain) described here comes from a study of post-analysis software for immune sequencing data (dated by TCRdb to 2014 to 2015). A note on the overall study: Recorded disease courses included relapsing-remitting, secondary progressive and progressive-relapsing multiple sclerosis, with some patients lacking subtype annotation. The multiple sclerosis patient repertoires were compared with under 13 previously published healthy control repertoires from donors aged 6 to 25 years. A subset of samples was prepared in parallel using single-end sample barcoding, then pooled and co-amplified after Illumina adapter ligation. Here is what the overall study found, with its caveats: Direct clustering with F measure revealed strong co-clustering of samples prepared in the same batch, which led to a batch-effect correction. The control group was slightly older than the multiple sclerosis patient group. Significantly lower normalized Chao1 diversity was found in multiple sclerosis patients than in controls, suggesting substantial peripheral T-cell clonal expansion. A handful of TRBV segments, including TRBV5-6, TRBV5-1 and TRBV20-1, were significantly more frequent in patients than controls.

Receptor amplification or capture employed PCR. The data were produced on an Illumina HiSeq 2500. To reduce PCR and sequencing biases, unique molecular identifiers were built into the TCR beta cDNA libraries. Roughly 0.5 million cDNA molecules were obtained per 1 to 10 million input T cells, so each molecule approximated one T cell. The same protocol used for the earlier healthy control dataset was applied to prepare and sequence the patient libraries. Samples belonging to the same batch were prepared together, multiplexed and sequenced on a shared HiSeq lane. The paper's data handling went like this. MIGEC handled the raw barcoded reads, throwing out single-read molecular identifier groups before consensus assembly and CDR3 extraction. VDJtools was used for post-analysis of the clonotype tables, and diversity was normalized by down-sampling every dataset to the size of the smallest sample. To correct batch-related cross-sample contamination, repertoire overlap clustering matched CDR3 amino acid sequences but not nucleotide sequences. Using fastp trimming at Q25 and MiXCR clonotype assembly, TCRdb reanalyzed the public sequencing data and kept in-frame beta chains. Each CDR3 protein gets just one entry, which takes the most common genes and DNA from the rows behind it. These V and J calls originate from TCRdb's pipeline instead of the authors' own analysis. The sample table shows hundreds of thousands of distinct CDR3 sequences, and roughly 30% are seen once. Jointly, the top ten make up under 0.7% of the sample.

TCR beta repertoires were profiled from peripheral blood of roughly 13 young patients with multiple sclerosis to demonstrate the VDJtools post-analysis software. The multiple sclerosis patients were children and adolescents between 6 and 15 years of age. With regard to this clonotype: Its antigen is currently not known. It has no much larger one-base neighbor in the sample; base qualities were not kept.

The CDR3 runs 17 residues from the cysteine to the phenylalanine. The DNA shown is the 51-base CDR3, in frame from base 1. Taken from the germline V gene (reference sequence), the CDR1 and CDR2 loops are SEHNR and FQNEAQ. After removal of 5 bases from V and 2 bases from J, the junction retains 9 bases not matched to a gene. What was sequenced was blood. Rearrangement joined TRBV7-9 to TRBJ2-2; 9 central bases correspond to TRBD2. This TCR was sampled from a girl aged 5-17 years with multiple sclerosis. The DNA sequence follows: TGTGCCAGCAGCCCGGGACTAGCTACCCCAAACACCGGGGAGCTGTTTTTT. Protein translation: CASSPGLATPNTGELFF.